Listed below are T cell receptor beta chains from one sample, sequenced in a study of blood T cells in healthy people across ages. TCRdb reprocessed the 5' RACE reads with MiXCR, giving one entry per CDR3 protein. The sample lists 1.5 million or so distinct CDR3 sequences, 42% occurring once. The material sequenced was blood. Receptors were obtained from a woman aged 18-29 years in good health. Each CDR3 is given with its conserved first and last residue. A D gene is named only where the DNA matches it firmly. Clone size appears in some rows only: once, few, many, or a class for an expanded clone.

>TRBJ2-5|TRBV20-1|few|TRBD2
CSATLTSGGARETQYF
TGCAGTGCTACCCTGACTAGCGGGGGGGCCAGGGAGACCCAGTACTTC
>TRBJ2-5|TRBV12-3/TRBV12-4|.|.
CASSCDGEMNEQYF
TGTGCCAGCAGTTGTGATGGGGAAATGAATGAGCAGTACTTC
>TRBJ2-4|TRBV6-5|few|TRBD1
CASSLDRENIQYF
TGTGCCAGCAGCCTGGACAGGGAAAACATTCAGTACTTC
>TRBJ2-2|TRBV6-5|once|.
CASSSGRLNTGELFF
TGTGCCAGCAGTTCGGGGCGGCTGAACACCGGGGAGCTGTTTTTT
>TRBJ2-5|TRBV4-1|few|TRBD2
CASSQGLAGSQETQYF
TGCGCCAGCAGCCAAGGGCTAGCGGGGAGCCAAGAGACCCAGTACTTC
>TRBJ2-1|TRBV27|.|.
CASSSLVSSVTYNEQFF
TGTGCCAGCAGTAGCTTAGTCAGTTCCGTTACCTACAATGAGCAGTTCTTC
>TRBJ2-7|TRBV7-9|many|TRBD2
CASSLRSGTSGSYEQYF
TGTGCCAGCAGCTTAAGGTCCGGGACTAGCGGGAGCTACGAGCAGTACTTC
>TRBJ2-1|TRBV7-8|few|.
CASSSGDRYNEQFF
TGTGCCAGCAGCTCGGGCGACAGATACAATGAGCAGTTCTTC
>TRBJ1-2|TRBV20-1|.|.
CSAQEYYGYTF
TGCAGTGCCCAGGAATACTATGGCTACACCTTC
>TRBJ1-2|TRBV6-5|once|TRBD1
CASSFDRAGGYTF
TGTGCCAGCAGTTTCGACAGGGCCGGCGGCTACACCTTC
>TRBJ2-7|TRBV20-1|.|.
CSAREQGTSNEQYF
TGCAGTGCTAGAGAACAGGGAACTTCAAATGAGCAGTACTTC
>TRBJ1-2|TRBV2|once|TRBD1
CASRGQGAQNYGYTF
TGTGCCAGCAGAGGACAGGGGGCTCAAAACTATGGCTACACCTTC
>TRBJ2-7|TRBV10-2|.|.
CASSEPLSSYEQYF
TGCGCCAGCAGTGAGCCTCTGAGCTCCTACGAGCAGTACTTC
>TRBJ2-7|TRBV20-1|few|TRBD1
CSARDQGDRANEQYF
TGCAGTGCTAGAGATCAGGGGGACAGGGCAAACGAGCAGTACTTC
>TRBJ2-1|TRBV18|.|.
CASSLSQSSYNEQFF
TGTGCCAGCTCACTATCCCAGAGCTCCTACAATGAGCAGTTCTTC
>TRBJ2-3|TRBV12-3/TRBV12-4|.|TRBD2
CASSSVAGGQDTQYF
TGTGCCAGCAGTTCCGTCGCGGGGGGCCAGGATACGCAGTATTTT
>TRBJ2-7|TRBV20-1|few|TRBD2
CSASTFAGGAPYEQYF
TGCAGTGCTAGTACTTTCGCGGGGGGGGCCCCCTACGAGCAGTACTTC
>TRBJ2-7|TRBV7-2|few|.
CASSFLGLATYEQYF
TGTGCCAGCAGCTTTCTGGGACTGGCAACCTACGAGCAGTACTTC
>TRBJ1-1|TRBV5-1|many|.
CASSLDSLNTEAFF
TGCGCCAGCAGCTTGGACAGCCTGAACACTGAAGCTTTCTTT
>TRBJ1-3|TRBV5-1|.|.
CASNLEGTGNTIYF
TGCGCCAGCAACTTGGAAGGGACTGGAAACACCATATATTTT
>TRBJ2-1|TRBV29-1|.|TRBD1
CSVEYYLPTGAGNEQFF
TGCAGCGTTGAATACTATTTACCGACAGGGGCGGGCAATGAGCAGTTCTTC
>TRBJ2-1|TRBV3-1|.|TRBD2
CASSQTERGGDEQFF
TGTGCCAGCAGCCAAACTGAGCGGGGGGGGGATGAGCAGTTCTTC
>TRBJ2-7|TRBV28|few|.
CASTLTGSREQYF
TGTGCCAGTACTCTTACAGGGTCGCGGGAGCAGTACTTC
>TRBJ2-7|TRBV7-2|.|.
CAGSYHNEQYF
TGTGCCGGCAGCTATCACAATGAGCAGTACTTC
>TRBJ1-2|TRBV29-1|many|.
CSVEAGGYGYTF
TGCAGCGTTGAAGCGGGGGGCTATGGCTACACCTTC
>TRBJ2-5|TRBV14|.|.
CASSQDTGPPAETQYF
TGTGCCAGCAGCCAAGATACAGGACCTCCGGCGGAGACCCAGTACTTC
>TRBJ1-2|TRBV4-1|many|.
CASSQSWEGGYTF
TGCGCCAGCAGCCAGAGTTGGGAAGGTGGCTACACCTTC
>TRBJ2-3|TRBV4-2|.|TRBD2
CASSQETSGQSTDTQYF
TGTGCCAGCAGCCAAGAGACTAGCGGGCAAAGCACAGATACGCAGTATTTT
>TRBJ2-1|TRBV3-1|.|TRBD2
CASSQDFRGGRNEQFF
TGTGCCAGCAGCCAAGATTTCCGGGGGGGCCGGAATGAGCAGTTCTTC
>TRBJ2-5|TRBV5-1|few|.
CASSWAIETQYF
TGCGCCAGCAGCTGGGCCATAGAGACCCAGTACTTC
>TRBJ1-2|TRBV9|many|.
CASSVATADGYGYTF
TGTGCCAGCAGCGTAGCTACCGCAGATGGCTATGGCTACACCTTC
>TRBJ1-5|TRBV12-3/TRBV12-4|.|TRBD1
CASSHSKTGGWSNQPQHF
TGTGCCAGCAGCCACTCCAAGACAGGGGGATGGAGCAATCAGCCCCAGCATTTT
>TRBJ2-7|TRBV20-1|.|TRBD2
CSAPTGSSGRGYEQYF
TGCAGTGCTCCAACGGGGTCTAGCGGGCGGGGCTACGAGCAGTACTTC
>TRBJ2-7|TRBV29-1|few|.
CSMHRPGAYEQYF
TGCAGCATGCATAGACCTGGGGCCTACGAGCAGTACTTC
>TRBJ1-1|TRBV10-3|once|.
CAISGSVNTEAFF
TGTGCCATCAGTGGTTCGGTGAACACTGAAGCTTTCTTT
>TRBJ2-7|TRBV20-1|.|TRBD2
CSARMSSGSSYEQYF
TGCAGTGCTAGAATGTCTAGCGGCAGCTCCTACGAGCAGTACTTC
>TRBJ1-1|TRBV9|.|.
CASSPYPTGSTEAFF
TGTGCCAGCAGCCCCTACCCTACAGGGAGCACTGAAGCTTTCTTT